A single sample gave rise to the 26 T cell receptor beta chains below, sequenced in a study of regulatory T cells in long-lasting Graves disease (dated by TCRdb to the early 2020s). Libraries were prepared through multiplex PCR. TCRdb lists the instrument as Illumina HiSeq 4000. iRepertoire HTBI primers and Arm-PCR amplification of CDR3 regions were used to construct TCR beta libraries. The raw public reads went through TCRdb reprocessing: fastp at Q25, MiXCR clone calling, in-frame beta chains kept. Every distinct CDR3 protein forms one entry, paired with its most common genes and DNA. This sample holds hundreds of thousands of distinct CDR3 sequences; roughly 21% were observed only once. Roughly 13% of the sample belongs to the ten largest clones. The time point label, as the study defines it: persistent/refractory GD, antithyroid drugs over 5 years with positive TRAb. For both TCR sequencing and RNA sequencing, RNA was extracted from PBMCs in TRIzol.

The specimen was peripheral blood mononuclear cells (PBMCs), collected when the disease was refractory, from a patient treated with antithyroid drugs. The origin of the receptors is a female donor with Graves disease.

The chain joins TRBV3-1 to TRBJ2-7; 14 bases align to TRBD2. Germline V gene sequence: CDR1 LGHDT, CDR2 YNNKEL (reference sequence). The CDR3 sequence is 17 residues long. With V trimmed by 4 bases and J by 6 bases, 11 bases remained unmatched. CDR3 residues: CASSRRRLAGGPGEQYF. The CDR3 bases are TGTGCCAGCAGCCGACGGCGACTAGCGGGAGGGCCGGGCGAGCAGTACTTC.

In DNA form, the CDR3 reads TGTGCCAGCAGTGAAGCGGGGGGGCTTAATTCACCCCTCCACTTT. Protein product: CASSEAGGLNSPLHF. The chain recombines TRBV6-1 with TRBJ1-6; TRBD1 is a possible D gene (6 bases). The CDR3 is made up of 15 amino acids. Germline V gene sequence: CDR1 MNHNS, CDR2 SASEGT. Trimming took off 0 bases at V and 6 bases at J, with 9 bases between the two ends.

In its sample, this clonotype was seen many times. This chain links TRBV28 with TRBJ2-5; D is undetermined. Trimming removed 6 bases at V and 5 bases at J, with 10 bases between. Per germline, CDR1 MDHEN and CDR2 SYDVKM. The CDR3 has 12 residues. CDR3 region: CASRNEQETQYF. CDR3 coding DNA: TGTGCCAGCAGGAACGAACAGGAGACCCAGTACTTC.

There are many counts of this clonotype. This chain joins TRBV6-1 and TRBJ2-7; 13 nucleotides align to TRBD2. The ends lost 7 bases at V and 5 bases at J; junction bases unmatched: 2. This CDR3 comprises 13 residues. The germline gives CDR1 MNHNS, CDR2 SASEGT. CDR3 protein: CASKLAGGDEQYF. The CDR3 nucleotides read TGTGCCAGCAAACTAGCGGGAGGGGACGAGCAGTACTTC.

This clonotype was recorded many times. The V gene is TRBV12-3 or TRBV12-4, the J gene TRBJ2-6, with D maybe TRBD1 (6 bases). This CDR3 has 16 amino acids. Trimming took off 5 bases at V and 4 bases at J, with 15 bases between the two ends. The chain's CDR3 is CASSADSYRGANVLTF. For the CDR3, the DNA is TGTGCCAGCAGTGCGGACAGTTACCGGGGGGCCAACGTCCTGACTTTC.

This clonotype showed up many times. The rearrangement uses TRBV29-1 and TRBJ2-5, with 11 positions matching TRBD2. The germline CDR1 and CDR2 sequences are SQVTM and ANQGSEA. This CDR3 is 13 amino acids long. The V gene end was trimmed by 6 bases and the J gene end by 5 bases; junction bases not matched to a gene: 5. The DNA of the CDR3 is TGCAGCGTCCTGACTAGCGGGACCGAGACCCAGTACTTC. It is translated as CSVLTSGTETQYF.

This clonotype was counted between two and nine times. This chain uses TRBV28 with TRBJ2-7; 9 nucleotides agree with TRBD1. This CDR3 is 15 amino acids long. The V gene end was trimmed by 7 bases and the J gene end by 1 base; junction bases not matched to a gene: 8. Germline V lookup: CDR1 MDHEN, CDR2 SYDVKM. CDR3 amino acids: CASTLTGGISYEQYF. DNA for the CDR3: TGTGCCAGCACCCTGACAGGGGGTATTTCCTACGAGCAGTACTTC. Supplemented by reference TRBV28 and TRBJ2-7, the full variable domain reads DVKVTQSSRYLVKRTGEKVFLECVQDMDHENMFWYRQDPGLGLRLIYFSYDVKMKEKGDIPEGYSVSREKKERFSLILESASTNQTSMYLCASTLTGGISYEQYFGPGTRLTVT.

This clonotype was observed at least ten times. The genes are TRBV11-2 and TRBJ2-7, with 7 bases that match TRBD2. CDR3 length: 17 residues. J was trimmed by 0 bases and V by 5 bases; bases with no gene match: 13. The germline V gene has CDR1 SGHAT and CDR2 FQNNGV. The CDR3 protein is CASSRESGIQSSYEQYF. CDR3 DNA sequence: TGTGCCAGCAGCCGGGAGAGCGGGATCCAAAGCTCCTACGAGCAGTACTTC. Full variable domain (missing parts from reference TRBV11-2 and TRBJ2-7): EAGVAQSPRYKIIEKRQSVAFWCNPISGHATLYWYQQILGQGPKLLIQFQNNGVVDDSQLPKDRFSAERLKGVDSTLKIQPAKLEDSAVYLCASSRESGIQSSYEQYFGPGTRLTVT.

The CDR3 protein is CASKTGTYSNQPQHF. The CDR3 bases are TGTGCCAGTAAGACAGGGACCTATAGCAATCAGCCCCAGCATTTT. This chain connects TRBV19 to TRBJ1-5; 7 bases map to TRBD1. Looked up from germline, CDR1 is LNHDA and CDR2 is SQIVND (reference sequence). The CDR3 is made up of 15 amino acids. V lost 7 bases and J lost 0; bases outside the gene matches: 6.

This clonotype was seen a few times. J is TRBJ2-7 and V is TRBV6-6; D call uncertain. The CDR3 length is 14 residues. Germline V gene sequence: CDR1 MNHNY, CDR2 SVGAGI (reference sequence). Trimming left V 0 bases short and J 4 bases short, with 10 bases between. CDR3 in DNA: TGTGCCAGCAGTTACTCGATAAGCATTTACGAGCAGTACTTC. Translated, it gives CASSYSISIYEQYF.

Many counts were recorded for this clonotype. The V and J genes are TRBV12-3 or TRBV12-4 and TRBJ1-1, with D tentatively TRBD1 (5 bases). The CDR3 consists of 14 residues. Trimming removed 1 base at V and 0 bases at J, with 6 bases between. The CDR3 nucleotides are TGTGCCAGCAGTTTAGAAGGGGTGAACACTGAAGCTTTCTTT. It codes for CASSLEGVNTEAFF.

This chain links TRBV24-1 with TRBJ2-3; 8 bases align to TRBD2. Trimming at V came to 4 bases and at J to 2 bases, leaving 13 bases not matched to a gene. This CDR3 is built from 18 residues. The germline V gene has CDR1 KGHDR and CDR2 SFDVKD. CDR3 coding DNA: TGTGCCACCAGTGACCCTTCGGGCCAAGCGGGGGTCACAGATACGCAGTATTTT. Amino acids: CATSDPSGQAGVTDTQYF.

V usage is TRBV5-1 and J usage is TRBJ2-7, with D perhaps matching TRBD1 (7 bases). This CDR3 region has 14 residues. V shed 4 bases and J shed 6 bases, with 17 bases lying between them. The V gene's germline CDR1 is SGHRS and CDR2 YFSETQ. DNA of the CDR3: TGCGCCAGCAGCCGGGGGACAGAACTAACCGAGCAGTACTTC. It specifies CASSRGTELTEQYF. Supplemented by reference TRBV5-1 and TRBJ2-7, the full variable domain reads KAGVTQTPRYLIKTRGQQVTLSCSPISGHRSVSWYQQTPGQGLQFLFEYFSETQRNKGNFPGRFSGRQFSNSRSEMNVSTLELGDSALYLCASSRGTELTEQYFGPGTRLTVT.

This clonotype was detected ten times or more. This rearrangement joins TRBV28 to TRBJ2-5, with 9 bases matching TRBD2. Germline V gene lookup returns CDR1 MDHEN and CDR2 SYDVKM. The CDR3 length is 15 residues. The V segment lost 6 bases and the J segment 4 bases; nucleotides outside the gene matches: 9. The CDR3 nucleotides read TGTGCCAGCAGCCCGAATCCAGCGGGAGGAGAGACCCAGTACTTC. Protein product: CASSPNPAGGETQYF.

V usage is TRBV7-3 and J usage is TRBJ2-3, with 7 bases that match TRBD1. J gave up 5 bases and V 5 bases, and 7 bases lay outside the gene matches. Germline CDR1 and CDR2: SGHTA and FQGTGA. CDR3 length: 14 amino acids. The CDR3, as DNA: TGTGCCAGCAGCCTAGACAGGGTGGTAGATACGCAGTATTTT. This codes for CASSLDRVVDTQYF.

This clonotype was recorded many times. V and J are TRBV28 and TRBJ1-2; D perhaps matches TRBD1 (6 bases). The germline V gene encodes CDR1 MDHEN and CDR2 SYDVKM. V was pared by 2 bases and J by 10 bases, with 11 bases between. The length of the CDR3 is 12 residues. This CDR3 is CASSLGGQDYTF. In nucleotides, the CDR3 is TGTGCCAGCAGTTTAGGGGGCCAGGACTACACCTTC.

The CDR3 DNA reads as TGTGCCAGCAGCTTAGTGGAGGGGGCAATTCGAACAGATACGCAGTATTTT. This encodes CASSLVEGAIRTDTQYF. The chain links TRBV11-2 to TRBJ2-3; D might be TRBD1 (7 bases). V was cut by 1 base and J by 3 bases, with 17 bases left in between. CDR3 length equals 17 residues. CDR1 is SGHAT and CDR2 is FQNNGV in the germline V gene.

To note about this clonotype: A far larger clone is one base from this, pointing to a likely read error. CDR3 sequence: CASSSQTGEYQETQYF. The CDR3 bases are TGTGCCAGCAGTTCCCAGACAGGGGAGTACCAAGAGACCCAGTACTTC. The rearrangement links TRBV28 to TRBJ2-7; 8 bases align to TRBD1. The J call is in doubt because the DNA end fits TRBJ2-5 better. The CDR3 covers 16 residues. CDR1 MDHEN and CDR2 SYDVKM come from the germline V gene.

This clonotype occurred many times. The chain uses TRBV20-1 and TRBJ1-1; TRBD1 matches 7 bases. Germline CDR1 and CDR2: DFQATT and SNEGSKA (reference sequence). The CDR3 has 15 residues. V shed 3 bases, J shed 2 bases, and the junction held 9 bases outside the gene matches. This CDR3 reads CSARTGFKENTEAFF. The CDR3 region has the DNA TGCAGTGCTAGGACAGGGTTTAAAGAAAACACTGAAGCTTTCTTT.

V is TRBV4-1 and J is TRBJ1-1; D ambiguous. Trimming left V 5 bases short and J 3 bases short, with 13 bases between. The CDR3 spans 14 residues. The germline gives CDR1 MGHRA, CDR2 YSYEKL. CDR3 sequence (DNA): TGCGCCAGCAGCTATACACCGGGGTACACTGAAGCTTTCTTT. Encoded protein: CASSYTPGYTEAFF.

The V call is TRBV20-1, the J call TRBJ1-2; D possibly corresponds to TRBD1 (6 bases). Trimming took 7 bases from V and 8 from J, leaving 26 bases between them. Germline-derived CDR1 and CDR2 are DFQATT and SNEGSKA (reference sequence). CDR3 length: 15 residues. DNA of the CDR3: TGCAGTGTCCCGGAGGGGACACTTACAGCGGGGGGCTACACCTTC. This codes for CSVPEGTLTAGGYTF.

This clonotype was found once. The chain has TRBV5-4 and TRBJ2-2; 8 bases line up with TRBD1. CDR3 length: 16 residues. V shed 3 bases, J shed 2 bases, and the junction held 6 bases outside the gene matches. CDR1 is SGHNT, CDR2 YYREEE, per germline (reference sequence). CDR3 sequence (DNA): TGTGCCAGCAGCTCGGGGGACAGGCGAAACACCGGGGAGCTGTTTTTT. Translating it yields CASSSGDRRNTGELFF.

This clonotype was picked up one time. CDR3 nucleotides: TGCGCCAGCAGTAGCAGCCATGAGCAGTTCTTC. Protein: CASSSSHEQFF. This chain links TRBV10-2 with TRBJ2-1; the D is unclear. Germline CDR1 and CDR2: WSHSY and SAAADI. This CDR3 contains 11 residues. Trimming pared 5 bases from V and 8 bases from J, leaving 7 bases between.

This clonotype came up many times. CDR3 in DNA: TGTGCCAGCAGTTTAACAGGGGATCAGCCCCAGCATTTT. It translates to CASSLTGDQPQHF. The chain has TRBV12-3 or TRBV12-4 and TRBJ1-5; TRBD1 matches 7 bases. This CDR3 spans 13 amino acids. V was clipped by 2 bases and J by 5 bases; unmatched bases: 0.

The V call is TRBV20-1, the J call TRBJ2-7; 7 bases are a match to TRBD2. Losses at the gene ends were 5 bases for V and 4 bases for J; bases not matched to a gene: 14. CDR1 is DFQATT and CDR2 is SNEGSKA in the germline V gene (reference sequence). The CDR3 covers 15 residues. The CDR3 DNA follows: TGCAGTGCTCCATCAACTACTAGCGTTTCTTACGAGCAGTACTTC. It yields the protein CSAPSTTSVSYEQYF.

This chain links TRBV6-2 or TRBV6-3 with TRBJ1-4; TRBD1 is a possible D gene (6 bases). Germline-derived CDR1 and CDR2 are MNHEY and SVGEGT. The CDR3 contains 15 residues. The V gene lost 2 bases and the J gene lost 7 bases, with 14 bases spanning the gap. In DNA, the CDR3 is TGTGCCAGCAGTTACCTCAGGGGCATGGGTGAAAAACTGTTTTTT. It encodes CASSYLRGMGEKLFF.